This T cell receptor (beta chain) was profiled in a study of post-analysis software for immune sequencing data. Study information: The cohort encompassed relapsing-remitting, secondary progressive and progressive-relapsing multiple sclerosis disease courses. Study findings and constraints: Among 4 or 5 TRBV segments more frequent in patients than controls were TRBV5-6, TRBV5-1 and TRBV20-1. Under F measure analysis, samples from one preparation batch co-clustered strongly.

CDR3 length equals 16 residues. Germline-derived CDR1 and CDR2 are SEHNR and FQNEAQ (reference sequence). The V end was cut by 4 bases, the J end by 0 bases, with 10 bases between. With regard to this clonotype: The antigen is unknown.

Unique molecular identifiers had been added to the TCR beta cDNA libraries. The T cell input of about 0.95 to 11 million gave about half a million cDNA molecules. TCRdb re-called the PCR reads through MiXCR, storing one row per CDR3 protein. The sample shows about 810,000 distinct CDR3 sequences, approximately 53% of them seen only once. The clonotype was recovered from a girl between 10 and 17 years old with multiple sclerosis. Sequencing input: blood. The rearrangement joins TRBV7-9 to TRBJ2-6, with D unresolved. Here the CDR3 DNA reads TGTGCCAGCAGCTCACAGTCTCCCTCTGGGGCCAACGTCCTGACTTTC. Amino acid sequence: CASSSQSPSGANVLTF.